A selection of T cell receptor beta chains follows, all from one sample in a study of cytomegalovirus exposure and HLA in healthy donors. The data were produced by immunoSEQ multiplex PCR, yet TCRdb's version contains in-frame clones alone and is incomplete. This sample has 50,000 to 80,000 clones; approximately 90% occur once, and the top ten carry around 1.7%. The sample comprised PBMCs. The source of these receptors is a woman between 18 and 29 years old in good health and CMV-seronegative. Each CDR3 is given with its conserved first and last residue. D genes are given only for firm matches. A clone size is listed for some rows: how often the clone was seen (once, few, many), or a class if it is expanded.

D | J | size | V | DNA | CDR3
NA | TRBJ2-7 | NA | TRBV4-3 | TGCGCCAGCAGCCAAGACAGGACGTCGGCAGGGGGGTACGAGCAGTACTTC | CASSQDRTSAGGYEQYF
NA | TRBJ1-1 | NA | TRBV19 | TGTGCCAGTAGTAGTAGTGTGAACACTGAAGCTTTCTTT | CASSSSVNTEAFF
TRBD1 | TRBJ1-2 | NA | TRBV2 | TGTGCCAGCAGTGAAGAGAGCGGGACAGGGTCGTCTGGCTACACCTTC | CASSEESGTGSSGYTF
TRBD1 | TRBJ2-7 | NA | TRBV6-5 | TGTGCCAGCAGGGATTGGGGACAGGGAGACGAGCAGTACTTC | CASRDWGQGDEQYF
TRBD2 | TRBJ2-5 | NA | TRBV5-1 | TGCGCCAGCAGCTTGGGGGCTAGCGGGCAAGAGACCCAGTACTTC | CASSLGASGQETQYF
TRBD2 | TRBJ2-4 | NA | TRBV2 | TGTGCCAGCAGTGTTCGGCGGGAGGGTAACATTCAGTACTTC | CASSVRREGNIQYF
NA | TRBJ1-2 | once | TRBV7-9 | TGTGCCAGCAGCCGGACGGGAGTTAACTATGGCTACACCTTC | CASSRTGVNYGYTF
NA | TRBJ2-2 | NA | TRBV5-1 | TGCGCCAGCAGCTTGAAGGGGCGCGACACCGGGGAGCTGTTTTTT | CASSLKGRDTGELFF
NA | TRBJ1-1 | few | TRBV28 | TGTGCCAGCAGTTTCCTTGAGGGTTACACTGAAGCTTTCTTT | CASSFLEGYTEAFF
TRBD1 | TRBJ2-2 | NA | TRBV6-5 | TGTGCCAGCAGCCCCGACAGGGCGAACACCGGGGAGCTGTTTTTT | CASSPDRANTGELFF
NA | TRBJ2-7 | NA | TRBV2 | TGTGCCAGCAGAAGGAGCGGGCTCTCCTACGAGCAGTACTTC | CASRRSGLSYEQYF
NA | TRBJ2-7 | few | TRBV7-2 | TGTGCCAGCAGCTTAGAGGAGGGGGCGGATGAGCAGTACTTC | CASSLEEGADEQYF
TRBD2 | TRBJ2-1 | NA | TRBV7-7 | TGTGCTAGCAGCTTAGGGAGGACTAGCTTTGAGCAGTTCTTC | CASSLGRTSFEQFF
NA | TRBJ1-1 | NA | TRBV7-8 | TGTGCCAGCAGCCAGGGTTACATGAACACTGAAGCTTTCTTT | CASSQGYMNTEAFF
NA | TRBJ1-3 | NA | TRBV11-2 | TGTGCCAGCAGCTTTGCGGTAGGAAACACCATATATTTT | CASSFAVGNTIYF
NA | TRBJ2-2 | NA | TRBV30 | TGTGCCTGGAGTTCAGGGTACACCGGGGAGCTGTTTTTT | CAWSSGYTGELFF
NA | TRBJ2-3 | NA | TRBV7-9 | TGTGCCAGCGAGCCGATGGTTCTAGGTACGCAGTATTTT | CASEPMVLGTQYF
NA | TRBJ1-2 | NA | TRBV10-3 | TGTGCCATCAGTGACGCTAACTATGGCTACACCTTC | CAISDANYGYTF
NA | TRBJ1-1 | NA | TRBV7-9 | TGTGCCAGCAGCTTACAACAGGGTTCAGTCACTGAAGCTTTCTTT | CASSLQQGSVTEAFF
TRBD2 | TRBJ2-4 | NA | TRBV5-1 | TGCGCCAGCATGCCCGACGGTGGGGTAGCGGGCAAAAACATTCAGTACTTC | CASMPDGGVAGKNIQYF
TRBD1 | TRBJ1-5 | once | TRBV7-8 | TGTGCCAGCAGCTTAGCGTTCCAGGGGGCTAATCAGCCCCAGCATTTT | CASSLAFQGANQPQHF
NA | TRBJ1-1 | NA | TRBV11-2 | TGTGCCAGCAGCCAGGGGTTGGGAGCTTTCTTT | CASSQGLGAFF
TRBD2 | TRBJ2-3 | few | TRBV6-1 | TGTGCCAGCAGTGAATTAGCGGGAGGGCCAGATACGCAGTATTTT | CASSELAGGPDTQYF
NA | TRBJ2-7 | few | TRBV11-3 | TGTGCCAGCAGCCAAAGCGACTCTTACGAGCAGTACTTC | CASSQSDSYEQYF
TRBD1 | TRBJ1-4 | NA | TRBV7-2 | TGTGCCAGCAGTGAACCGGGACAGGGGGTCGAAAAACTGTTTTTT | CASSEPGQGVEKLFF
TRBD1 | TRBJ1-3 | NA | TRBV28 | TGTGCCAGCAGTCCCCAGGGGGCCCCGGCCGGAAACACCATATATTTT | CASSPQGAPAGNTIYF
NA | TRBJ1-4 | NA | TRBV4-1 | TGCGCCAGCAGCCAAGAAAGGAGGTTTGCAACTAATGAAAAACTGTTTTTT | CASSQERRFATNEKLFF
NA | TRBJ2-7 | NA | TRBV19 | TGTGCCAGTAGTATTTCCGAGTACCGGGAGCAGTACTTC | CASSISEYREQYF
TRBD2 | TRBJ2-5 | NA | TRBV4-2 | TGTGCCAGCAGCCAGCGGGGGGGCCAAGAGACCCAGTACTTC | CASSQRGGQETQYF
TRBD1 | TRBJ1-3 | NA | TRBV18 | TGTGCCAGCTCACCAACAGGGGCCGGCTCTGGAAACACCATATATTTT | CASSPTGAGSGNTIYF
TRBD2 | TRBJ2-1 | NA | TRBV28 | TGTGCCAGCAGAGTAGCGGGAGGGCCTAACAATGAGCAGTTCTTC | CASRVAGGPNNEQFF
NA | TRBJ2-3 | once | TRBV19 | TGTGCCAGTAGTATCAGAGGGCCAGATACGCAGTATTTT | CASSIRGPDTQYF
TRBD2 | TRBJ2-7 | NA | TRBV6-5 | TGTGCCAGCAGTCCCATAGCGGGGGGGCGACACGAGCAGTACTTC | CASSPIAGGRHEQYF
TRBD1 | TRBJ1-5 | NA | TRBV7-9 | TGTGCCAGCAGCTCCGGGACAGTTGGAGGGCCCCAGCATTTT | CASSSGTVGGPQHF
NA | TRBJ2-1 | NA | TRBV7-2 | TGTGCCAGCAGACAAAAGAGGAGCTCCTACAATGAGCAGTTCTTC | CASRQKRSSYNEQFF
NA | TRBJ2-5 | NA | TRBV15 | TGTGCCACCAGCAGTCCATGGCCACAAGAGACCCAGTACTTC | CATSSPWPQETQYF
TRBD2 | TRBJ2-5 | NA | TRBV28 | TGTGCCAGTCGACTAGCGGGACGGGAGACCCAGTACTTC | CASRLAGRETQYF
TRBD1 | TRBJ2-4 | NA | TRBV4-1 | TGCGCCAGCAGCCAAGTTGACAGGGGGCAATCGAACATTCAGTACTTC | CASSQVDRGQSNIQYF
TRBD2 | TRBJ2-1 | NA | TRBV6-5 | TGTGCCAGCAGGAGACTAGCGGGAGTGGGTGAGCAGTTCTTC | CASRRLAGVGEQFF
TRBD1 | TRBJ2-7 | NA | TRBV5-3 | TGTGCCAGAAGCTTAAGTCTCGGGACAGGGGTAGAGGACGAGCAGTACTTC | CARSLSLGTGVEDEQYF
NA | TRBJ2-7 | once | TRBV11-2 | TGTGCCAGCAGCTTATCATCACAGTACGAGCAGTACTTC | CASSLSSQYEQYF
TRBD2 | TRBJ2-3 | NA | TRBV19 | TGTGCCAGTAGTACCGGACTAGCGGGCACAGATACGCAGTATTTT | CASSTGLAGTDTQYF
TRBD2 | TRBJ2-7 | NA | TRBV7-3 | TGTGCCAGCAGCTTAAGGGGGAGTAGCGGGGGGAACTACGAGCAGTACTTC | CASSLRGSSGGNYEQYF
TRBD1 | TRBJ1-2 | NA | TRBV29-1 | TGCAGCGTAGGGACAGGTAACGGCTATGGCTACACCTTC | CSVGTGNGYGYTF
NA | TRBJ2-1 | NA | TRBV5-6 | TGTGCCAGCAGCCGAGTATCCGCCTCCTACAATGAGCAGTTCTTC | CASSRVSASYNEQFF
TRBD1 | TRBJ1-1 | NA | TRBV19 | TGTGCCAGTAGTCTGGGACAGATGAACACTGAAGCTTTCTTT | CASSLGQMNTEAFF
NA | TRBJ1-4 | once | TRBV20-1 | TGCAGTGCTAGACTCCCTGGAGCCCTGTTTTTT | CSARLPGALFF
TRBD2 | TRBJ2-7 | NA | TRBV5-1 | TGCGCCAGCAGCTTGTCTAGCGGGAGCTACGAGCAGTACTTC | CASSLSSGSYEQYF
TRBD1 | TRBJ1-1 | NA | TRBV7-2 | TGTGCCAGCAGCTTAGCCGGGACAGATAACACTGAAGCTTTCTTT | CASSLAGTDNTEAFF
NA | TRBJ1-4 | NA | TRBV9 | TGTGCCAGCAGCGTAGAGAGTAATGAAAAACTGTTTTTT | CASSVESNEKLFF
NA | TRBJ1-3 | NA | TRBV28 | TGTGCCAGCAGTTTGCCTAATCCAGGGCTCGGCAACACCATATATTTT | CASSLPNPGLGNTIYF
NA | TRBJ1-2 | once | TRBV19 | TGTGCCAGTAGTATTGCAGGGGTCTATGGCTACACCTTC | CASSIAGVYGYTF
TRBD1 | TRBJ2-2 | NA | TRBV5-5 | TGTGCCAGCAGCTCGGGACAGGTTATGAACACCGGGGAGCTGTTTTTT | CASSSGQVMNTGELFF